Each of the 3 T cell receptor beta chains below was sequenced from the same sample in a study of T cells in women clearing cervical HPV infection. Clones were read by immunoSEQ multiplex PCR, and TCRdb kept only the in-frame ones, dropping some. The sample table includes around 48,000 clones. The specimen sequenced was blood buffy coat. Every receptor here comes from a woman aged 18-69 years with a cervical HPV16 infection that either progressed to CIN3+ or cleared (not recorded which).

Remarks on this clone: Read coverage stops 3 residues before the CDR3 terminus; the germline J gene supplies the remainder. The chain carries TRBV5-1 and TRBJ1-2; 7 positions match TRBD1. The ends lost 1 base at V and 2 bases at J; junction bases unmatched: 8. This CDR3 is built from 16 residues. Germline V gene sequence: CDR1 SGHRS, CDR2 YFSETQ. Here the CDR3 reads CASSLRTGLSNYGYTF. The covered CDR3 bases are TGCGCCAGCAGCTTGCGGACAGGCCTTTCGAACTATGGC.

On this clone: The read terminates 3 residues ahead of where the CDR3 ends, so the germline J gene completes it. The chain carries TRBV19 and TRBJ2-2; TRBD2 matches 8 bases. After removal of 3 bases from V and 4 bases from J, the junction contained 10 bases not matched to a gene. This CDR3 is 17 amino acids long. Germline CDR1 and CDR2: LNHDA and SQIVND (reference sequence). CDR3 protein: CASSIGGGTRPTGELFF. CDR3 bases read: TGTGCCAGTAGTATCGGAGGGGGGACTAGACCCACCGGGGAG.

Worth noting for this clone: The read halts 3 residues ahead of the CDR3 end, with the missing end drawn from the germline J gene. This chain uses TRBV10-3 with TRBJ1-2, with a tentative D call TRBD1 (6 bases). The CDR3 is made up of 13 amino acids. V lost 2 bases, J lost 7 bases, and 11 bases lay in between. Germline CDR1 and CDR2: ENHRY and SYGVKD. The CDR3 bases that were read are TGTGCCATCAGTGAGCTACAGGGTAGTGGC. It translates to CAISELQGSG. The whole CDR3 protein is CAISELQGSGYTF.